This T cell receptor beta chain is from a study of beta chain features in type 1 diabetes. Study-wide points: The VDJ junctions of type 1 diabetes patients carried fewer insertions and more deletions.

The germline V gene has CDR1 ENHRY and CDR2 SYGVKD. Trimming left V 8 bases short and J 3 bases short, with 23 bases between. The CDR3 totals 16 residues. A word on this clone: Its antigen is not known.

Isolated RNA was reverse transcribed in full, so expressed TCRB transcripts were sequenced. Some clones are missing from TCRdb's copy, which holds only in-frame ones; the method was immunoSEQ multiplex PCR. The sample yields approximately 470,000 clones, 25% to 35% seen once. This chain uses TRBV10-3 with TRBJ2-7; D is possibly TRBD1 (6 bases). The clonotype was recovered from a man younger than 35 in good health. Sequenced input: naive CD4+ T cells from blood. The CDR3 region has the DNA TGTGCCATCGGAGACCGGGACACAGTCCTTTACTACGAGCAGTACTTC. Its protein product is CAIGDRDTVLYYEQYF.